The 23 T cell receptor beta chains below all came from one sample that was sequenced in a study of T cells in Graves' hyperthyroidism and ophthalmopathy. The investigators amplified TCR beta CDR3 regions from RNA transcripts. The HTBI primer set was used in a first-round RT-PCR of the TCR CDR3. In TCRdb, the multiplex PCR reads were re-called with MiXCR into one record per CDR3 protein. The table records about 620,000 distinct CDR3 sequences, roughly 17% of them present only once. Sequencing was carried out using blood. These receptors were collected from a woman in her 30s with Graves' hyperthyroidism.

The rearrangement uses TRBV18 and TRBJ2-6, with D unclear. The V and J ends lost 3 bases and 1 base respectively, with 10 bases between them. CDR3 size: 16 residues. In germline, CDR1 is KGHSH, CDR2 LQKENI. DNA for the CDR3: TGTGCCAGCTCACCTTCAGTAGGGTCTGGGGCCAACGTCCTGACTTTC. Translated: CASSPSVGSGANVLTF.

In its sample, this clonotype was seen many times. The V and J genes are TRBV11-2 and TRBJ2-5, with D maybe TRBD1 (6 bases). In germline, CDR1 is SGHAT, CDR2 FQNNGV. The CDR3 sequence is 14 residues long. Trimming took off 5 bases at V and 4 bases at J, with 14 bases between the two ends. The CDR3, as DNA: TGTGCCAGCAGCCAAGCAGGGGTACCAGAGACCCAGTACTTC. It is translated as CASSQAGVPETQYF.

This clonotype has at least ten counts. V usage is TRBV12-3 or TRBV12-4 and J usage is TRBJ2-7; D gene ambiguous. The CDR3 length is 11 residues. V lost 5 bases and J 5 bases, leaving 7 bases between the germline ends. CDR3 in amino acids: CASSLYHEQYF. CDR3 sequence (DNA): TGTGCCAGCAGTCTCTACCACGAGCAGTACTTC.

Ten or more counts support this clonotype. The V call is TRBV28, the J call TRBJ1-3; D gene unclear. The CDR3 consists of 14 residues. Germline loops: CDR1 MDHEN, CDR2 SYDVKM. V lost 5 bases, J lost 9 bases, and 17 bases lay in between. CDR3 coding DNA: TGTGCCAGCAGTGCCCCGGGCAATCGTGGCACCATATATTTT. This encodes CASSAPGNRGTIYF.

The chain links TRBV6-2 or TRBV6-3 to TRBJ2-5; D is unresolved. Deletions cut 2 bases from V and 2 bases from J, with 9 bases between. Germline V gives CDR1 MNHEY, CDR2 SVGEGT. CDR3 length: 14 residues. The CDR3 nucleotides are TGTGCCAGCAGTTACATGGTACGACAAGAGACCCAGTACTTC. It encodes CASSYMVRQETQYF.

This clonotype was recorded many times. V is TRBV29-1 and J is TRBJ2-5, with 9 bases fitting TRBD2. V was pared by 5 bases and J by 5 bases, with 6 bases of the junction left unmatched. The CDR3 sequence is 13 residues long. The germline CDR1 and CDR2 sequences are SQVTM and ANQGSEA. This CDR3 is CSVIRREGETQYF. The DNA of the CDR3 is TGCAGCGTTATTAGGCGGGAGGGGGAGACCCAGTACTTC.

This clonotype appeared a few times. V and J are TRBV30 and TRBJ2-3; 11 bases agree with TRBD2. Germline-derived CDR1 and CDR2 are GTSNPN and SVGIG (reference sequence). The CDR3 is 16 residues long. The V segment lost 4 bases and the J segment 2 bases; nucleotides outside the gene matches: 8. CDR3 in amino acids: CAWTPGTSGFTDTQYF. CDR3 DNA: TGTGCCTGGACCCCCGGGACTAGCGGATTCACAGATACGCAGTATTTT. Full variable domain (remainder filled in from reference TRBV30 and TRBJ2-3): SQTIHQWPATLVQPVGSPLSLECTVEGTSNPNLYWYRQAAGRGLQLLFYSVGIGQISSEVPQNLSASRPQDRQFILSSKKLLLSDSGFYLCAWTPGTSGFTDTQYFGPGTRLTVL.

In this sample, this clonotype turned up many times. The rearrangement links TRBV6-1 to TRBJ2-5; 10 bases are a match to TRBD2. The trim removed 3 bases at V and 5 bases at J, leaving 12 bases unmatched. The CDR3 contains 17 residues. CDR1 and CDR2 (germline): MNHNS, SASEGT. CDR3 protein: CASSERGAGGKSETQYF. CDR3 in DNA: TGTGCCAGCAGTGAGAGAGGAGCGGGAGGGAAATCGGAGACCCAGTACTTC.

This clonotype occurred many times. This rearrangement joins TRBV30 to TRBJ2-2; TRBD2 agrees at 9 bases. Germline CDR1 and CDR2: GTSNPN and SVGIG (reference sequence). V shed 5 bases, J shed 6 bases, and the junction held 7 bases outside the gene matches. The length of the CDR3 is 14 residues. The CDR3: CAWEPGLAAGELFF. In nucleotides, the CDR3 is TGTGCCTGGGAACCGGGACTAGCTGCCGGGGAGCTGTTTTTT.

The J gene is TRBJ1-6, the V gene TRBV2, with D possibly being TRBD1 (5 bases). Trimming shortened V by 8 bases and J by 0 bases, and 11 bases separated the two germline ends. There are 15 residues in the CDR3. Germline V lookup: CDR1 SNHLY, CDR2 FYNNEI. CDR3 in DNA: TGTGCCAGCTACAGGCCTAGCTCCTATAATTCACCCCTCCACTTT. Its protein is CASYRPSSYNSPLHF.

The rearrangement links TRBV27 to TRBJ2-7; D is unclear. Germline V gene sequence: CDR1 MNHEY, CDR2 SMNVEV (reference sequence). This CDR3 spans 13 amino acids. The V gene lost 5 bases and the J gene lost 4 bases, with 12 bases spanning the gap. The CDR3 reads CASSPQQYYEQYF. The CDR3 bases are TGTGCCAGCAGTCCGCAACAATATTACGAGCAGTACTTC.

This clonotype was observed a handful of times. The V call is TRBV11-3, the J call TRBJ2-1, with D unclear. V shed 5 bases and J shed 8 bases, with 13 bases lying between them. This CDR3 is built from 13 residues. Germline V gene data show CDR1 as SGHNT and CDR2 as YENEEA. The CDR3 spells CASSLGPEDEQFF. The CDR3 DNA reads TGTGCCAGCAGCCTCGGACCCGAAGATGAGCAGTTCTTC. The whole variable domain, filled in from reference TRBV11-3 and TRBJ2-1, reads EAGVVQSPRYKIIEKKQPVAFWCNPISGHNTLYWYLQNLGQGPELLIRYENEEAVDDSQLPKDRFSAERLKGVDSTLKIQPAELGDSAVYLCASSLGPEDEQFFGPGTRLTVL.

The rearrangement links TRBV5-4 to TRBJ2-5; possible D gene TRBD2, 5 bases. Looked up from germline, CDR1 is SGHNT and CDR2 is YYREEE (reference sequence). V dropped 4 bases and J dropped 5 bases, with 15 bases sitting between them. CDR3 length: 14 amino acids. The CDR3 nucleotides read TGTGCCAGCAGCCGAGATCCCGGAGGCGAGACCCAGTACTTC. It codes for CASSRDPGGETQYF.

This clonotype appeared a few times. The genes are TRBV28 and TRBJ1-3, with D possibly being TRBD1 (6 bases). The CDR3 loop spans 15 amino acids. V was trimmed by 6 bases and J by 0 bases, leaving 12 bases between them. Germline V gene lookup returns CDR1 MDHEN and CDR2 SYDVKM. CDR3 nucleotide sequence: TGTGCCAGCAGGGTACAGGGCTTCTCTGGAAACACCATATATTTT. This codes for CASRVQGFSGNTIYF. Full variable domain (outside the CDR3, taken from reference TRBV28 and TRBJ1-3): DVKVTQSSRYLVKRTGEKVFLECVQDMDHENMFWYRQDPGLGLRLIYFSYDVKMKEKGDIPEGYSVSREKKERFSLILESASTNQTSMYLCASRVQGFSGNTIYFGEGSWLTVV.

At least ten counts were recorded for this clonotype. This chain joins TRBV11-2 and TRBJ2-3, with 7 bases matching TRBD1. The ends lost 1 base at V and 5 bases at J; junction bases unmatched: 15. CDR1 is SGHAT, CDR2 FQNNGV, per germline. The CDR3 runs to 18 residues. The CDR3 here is CASSLGTLRDSYKDTQYF. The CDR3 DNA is TGTGCCAGCAGCTTAGGGACTCTAAGGGACAGTTACAAAGATACGCAGTATTTT.

The chain's CDR3 is CASSQDRNSYNEQFF. CDR3 nucleotides: TGTGCCAGCAGCCAGGACAGAAACTCCTACAATGAGCAGTTCTTC. This chain uses TRBV4-2 with TRBJ2-1; weak D call: TRBD1 (6 bases). The CDR3 has 15 amino acids. Trimming removed 3 bases from V and 0 bases from J, with 9 bases in between. From germline, CDR1 is LGHNA and CDR2 YNFKEQ.

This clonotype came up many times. CDR3 coding DNA: TGTGCCAGCAGCTTAGATGTGAACACTGAAGCTTTCTTT. As protein: CASSLDVNTEAFF. This chain joins TRBV11-2 and TRBJ1-1; D is undetermined. Between the trimmed V and J ends, which lost 0 bases and 0 bases, there was a span of 2 bases. The germline V gene encodes CDR1 SGHAT and CDR2 FQNNGV. The CDR3 runs 13 residues.

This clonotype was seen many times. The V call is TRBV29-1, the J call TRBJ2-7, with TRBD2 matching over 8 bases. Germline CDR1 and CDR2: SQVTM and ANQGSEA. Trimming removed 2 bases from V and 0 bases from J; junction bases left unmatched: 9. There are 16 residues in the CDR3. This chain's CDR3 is CSVELPLGLVSYEQYF. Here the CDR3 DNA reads TGCAGCGTTGAACTCCCACTGGGACTAGTCTCCTACGAGCAGTACTTC.

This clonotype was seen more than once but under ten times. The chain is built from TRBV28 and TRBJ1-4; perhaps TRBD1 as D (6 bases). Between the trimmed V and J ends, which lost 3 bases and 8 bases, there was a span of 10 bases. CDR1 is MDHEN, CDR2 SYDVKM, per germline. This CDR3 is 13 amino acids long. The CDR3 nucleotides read TGTGCCAGCAGTTTTACAGGGAGCGAAAAACTGTTTTTT. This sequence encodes CASSFTGSEKLFF.

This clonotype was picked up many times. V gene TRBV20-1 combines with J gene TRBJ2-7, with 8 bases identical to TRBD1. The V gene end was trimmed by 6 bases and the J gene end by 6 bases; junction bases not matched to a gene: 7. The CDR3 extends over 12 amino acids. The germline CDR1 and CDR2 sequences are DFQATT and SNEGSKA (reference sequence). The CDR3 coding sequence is TGCAGTGCCTGGGACAGGCGGAGCGAGCAGTACTTC. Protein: CSAWDRRSEQYF.

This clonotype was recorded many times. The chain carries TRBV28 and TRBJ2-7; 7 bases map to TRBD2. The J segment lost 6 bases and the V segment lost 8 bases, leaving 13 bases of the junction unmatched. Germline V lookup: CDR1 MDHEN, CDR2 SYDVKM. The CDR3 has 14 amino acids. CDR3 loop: CASSQPGLNAEQYF. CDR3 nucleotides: TGTGCCAGCTCCCAGCCGGGACTAAACGCCGAGCAGTACTTC.

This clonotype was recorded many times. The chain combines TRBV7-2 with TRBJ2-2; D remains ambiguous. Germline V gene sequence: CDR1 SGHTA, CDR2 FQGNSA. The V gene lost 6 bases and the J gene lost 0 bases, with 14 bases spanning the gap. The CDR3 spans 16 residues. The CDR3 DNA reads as TGTGCCAGCAGTCAGATGAGGCCCTCGAACACCGGGGAGCTGTTTTTT. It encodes CASSQMRPSNTGELFF.

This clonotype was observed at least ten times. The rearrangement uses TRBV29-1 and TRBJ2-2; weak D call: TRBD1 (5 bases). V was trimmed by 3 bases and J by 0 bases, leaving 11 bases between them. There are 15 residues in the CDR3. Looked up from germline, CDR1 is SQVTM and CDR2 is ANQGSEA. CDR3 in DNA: TGCAGCGTTGATACAGGCTTCGCGAACACCGGGGAGCTGTTTTTT. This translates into CSVDTGFANTGELFF.